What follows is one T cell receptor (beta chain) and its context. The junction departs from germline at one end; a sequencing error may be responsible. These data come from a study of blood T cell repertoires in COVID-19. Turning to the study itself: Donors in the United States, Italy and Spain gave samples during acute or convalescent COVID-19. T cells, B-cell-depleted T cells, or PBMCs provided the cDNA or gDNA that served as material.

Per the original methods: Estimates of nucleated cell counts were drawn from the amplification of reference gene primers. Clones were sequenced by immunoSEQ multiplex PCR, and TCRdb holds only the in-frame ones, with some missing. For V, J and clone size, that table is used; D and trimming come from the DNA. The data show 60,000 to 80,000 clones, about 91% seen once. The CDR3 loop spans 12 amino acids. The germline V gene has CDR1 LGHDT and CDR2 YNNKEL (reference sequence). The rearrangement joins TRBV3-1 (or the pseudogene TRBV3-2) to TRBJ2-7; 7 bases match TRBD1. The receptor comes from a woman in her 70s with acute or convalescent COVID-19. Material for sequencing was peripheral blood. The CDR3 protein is CASSQRPGDRHF. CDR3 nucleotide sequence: TGTGCCAGCAGCCAAAGGCCCGGGGACAGACACTTC.